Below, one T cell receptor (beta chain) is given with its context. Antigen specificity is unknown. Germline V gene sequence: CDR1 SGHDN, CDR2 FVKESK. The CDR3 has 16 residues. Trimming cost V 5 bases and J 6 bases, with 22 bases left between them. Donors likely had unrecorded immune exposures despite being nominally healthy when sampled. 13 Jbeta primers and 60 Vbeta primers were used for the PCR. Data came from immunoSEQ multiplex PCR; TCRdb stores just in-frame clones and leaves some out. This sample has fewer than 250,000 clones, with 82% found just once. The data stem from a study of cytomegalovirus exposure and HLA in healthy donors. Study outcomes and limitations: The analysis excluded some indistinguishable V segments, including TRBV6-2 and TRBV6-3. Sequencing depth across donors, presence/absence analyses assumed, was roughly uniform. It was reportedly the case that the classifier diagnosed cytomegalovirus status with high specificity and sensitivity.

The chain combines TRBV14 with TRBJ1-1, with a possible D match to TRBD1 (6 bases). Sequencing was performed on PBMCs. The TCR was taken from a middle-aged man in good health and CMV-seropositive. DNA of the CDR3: TGTGCCAGCAGCGCCCTGATAAGGACAGTTAAGGCTGAAGCTTTCTTT. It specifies CASSALIRTVKAEAFF.